This TCR beta chain was profiled in a study of blood T cell repertoires in COVID-19. CDR1 and CDR2 (germline): SGDLS, YYNGEE. This CDR3 is built from 14 residues. Losses at the gene ends were 5 bases for V and 4 bases for J; bases not matched to a gene: 5. Profiling relied on immunoSEQ multiplex PCR, and the TCRdb table lists in-frame clones only, not all of them. Of approximately 280,000 clones in the sample, around 88% were seen once. The source of this sequence is a woman younger than 45 who had recovered from COVID-19. The chain employs TRBV9 and TRBJ2-3; 9 bases align to TRBD2. Sample: peripheral blood. The CDR3 nucleotides are TGTGCCAGCAGGCCGGCGGGAGGGGCAGATACGCAGTATTTT. It translates to CASRPAGGADTQYF.